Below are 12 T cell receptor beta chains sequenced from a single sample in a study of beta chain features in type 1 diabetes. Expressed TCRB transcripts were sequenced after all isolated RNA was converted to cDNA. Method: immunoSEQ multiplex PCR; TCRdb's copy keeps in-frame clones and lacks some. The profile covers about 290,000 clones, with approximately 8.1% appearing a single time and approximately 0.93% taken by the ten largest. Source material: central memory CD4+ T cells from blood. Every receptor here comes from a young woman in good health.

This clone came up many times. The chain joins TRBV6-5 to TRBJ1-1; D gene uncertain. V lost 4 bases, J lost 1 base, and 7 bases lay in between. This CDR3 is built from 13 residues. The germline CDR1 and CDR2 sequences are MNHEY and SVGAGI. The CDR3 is CASSFSSNTEAFF. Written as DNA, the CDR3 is TGTGCCAGCAGTTTTTCGTCGAACACTGAAGCTTTCTTT.

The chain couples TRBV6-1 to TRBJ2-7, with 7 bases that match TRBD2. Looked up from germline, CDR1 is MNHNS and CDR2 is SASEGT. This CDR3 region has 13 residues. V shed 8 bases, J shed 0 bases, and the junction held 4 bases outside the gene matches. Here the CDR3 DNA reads TGTGCCAGCTCGCGGGGGTTCTCCTACGAGCAGTACTTC. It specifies CASSRGFSYEQYF.

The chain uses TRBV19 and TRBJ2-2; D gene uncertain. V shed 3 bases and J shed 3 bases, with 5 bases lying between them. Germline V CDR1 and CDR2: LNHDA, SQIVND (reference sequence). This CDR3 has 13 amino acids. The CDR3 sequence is CASSITYTGELFF. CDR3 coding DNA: TGTGCCAGTAGTATTACGTACACCGGGGAGCTGTTTTTT.

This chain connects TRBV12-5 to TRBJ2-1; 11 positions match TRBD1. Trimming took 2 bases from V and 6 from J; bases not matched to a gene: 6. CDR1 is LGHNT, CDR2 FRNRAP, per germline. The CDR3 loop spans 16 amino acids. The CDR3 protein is CASGLSAGTGGNEQFF. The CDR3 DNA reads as TGTGCTAGTGGTTTGTCTGCCGGGACAGGGGGCAATGAGCAGTTCTTC.

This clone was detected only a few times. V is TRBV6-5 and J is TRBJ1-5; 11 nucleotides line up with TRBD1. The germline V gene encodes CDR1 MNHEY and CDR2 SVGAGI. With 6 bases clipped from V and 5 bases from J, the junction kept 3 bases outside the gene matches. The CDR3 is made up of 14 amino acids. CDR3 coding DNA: TGTGCCAGCAGGAGGACAGGGGGCGATCAGCCCCAGCATTTT. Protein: CASRRTGGDQPQHF.

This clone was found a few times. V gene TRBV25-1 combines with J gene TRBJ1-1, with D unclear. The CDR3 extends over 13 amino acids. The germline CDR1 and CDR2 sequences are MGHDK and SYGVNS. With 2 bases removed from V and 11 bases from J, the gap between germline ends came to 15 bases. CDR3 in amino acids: CASSEILGGMAFF. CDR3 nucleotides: TGTGCCAGCAGTGAAATATTGGGAGGAATGGCTTTCTTT.

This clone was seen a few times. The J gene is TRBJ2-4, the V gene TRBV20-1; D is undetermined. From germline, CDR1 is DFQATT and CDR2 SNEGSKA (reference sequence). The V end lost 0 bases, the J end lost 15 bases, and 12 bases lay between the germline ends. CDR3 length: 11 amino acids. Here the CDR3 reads CSARDGVVPYF. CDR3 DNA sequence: TGCAGTGCTAGAGATGGGGTAGTACCGTACTTC.

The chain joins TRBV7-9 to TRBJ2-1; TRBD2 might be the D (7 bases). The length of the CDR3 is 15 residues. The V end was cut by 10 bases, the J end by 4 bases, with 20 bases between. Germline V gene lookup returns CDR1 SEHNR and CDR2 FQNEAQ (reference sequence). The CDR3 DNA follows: TGTGCCACTGATAAGGGGGAGGGCCCGTACAATGAGCAGTTCTTC. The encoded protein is CATDKGEGPYNEQFF.

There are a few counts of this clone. CDR3 loop: CASSQAGPETQYF. Written as DNA, the CDR3 is TGTGCCAGCAGCCAGGCAGGGCCGGAGACCCAGTACTTC. The rearrangement links TRBV7-8 to TRBJ2-5; D is possibly TRBD1 (5 bases). The length of the CDR3 is 13 residues. The germline CDR1 and CDR2 sequences are SGHVS and FQNEAQ. Trimming stripped 5 bases from V and 5 bases from J, with 12 bases between.

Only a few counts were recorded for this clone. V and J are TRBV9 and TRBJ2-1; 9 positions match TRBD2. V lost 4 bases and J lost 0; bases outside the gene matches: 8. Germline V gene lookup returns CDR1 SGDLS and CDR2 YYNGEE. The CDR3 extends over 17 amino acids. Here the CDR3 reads CASSLRTSASSYNEQFF. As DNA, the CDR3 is TGTGCCAGCAGCTTGAGGACTAGCGCGAGCTCCTACAATGAGCAGTTCTTC.

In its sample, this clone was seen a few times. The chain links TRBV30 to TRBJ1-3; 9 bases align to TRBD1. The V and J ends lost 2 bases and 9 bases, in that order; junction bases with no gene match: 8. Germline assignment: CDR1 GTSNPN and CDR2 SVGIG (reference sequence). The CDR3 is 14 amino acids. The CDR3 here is CAWSRGTGFGTIYF. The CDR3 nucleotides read TGTGCCTGGAGTCGTGGGACAGGGTTCGGCACCATATATTTT.

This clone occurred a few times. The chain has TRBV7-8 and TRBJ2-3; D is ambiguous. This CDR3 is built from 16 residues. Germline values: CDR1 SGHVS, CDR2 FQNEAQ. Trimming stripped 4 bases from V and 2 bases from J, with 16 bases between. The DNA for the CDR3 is TGTGCCAGCAGCTCCGAACCACGGACGTTCACAGATACGCAGTATTTT. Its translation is CASSSEPRTFTDTQYF.